The 14 T cell receptor beta chains reported below all come from one sample, sequenced in a study of T cell repertoires and HLA-DP antigens. Method: immunoSEQ multiplex PCR; TCRdb's copy keeps in-frame clones and lacks some. The data contain around 100,000 clones, 80% to 95% of them seen just once; the ten biggest clones take up about 0.25%. These receptors' antigens are unknown. Sequenced input: CD4+ T cells from PBMCs. The receptors originated from a woman aged 18-29 years in good health and CMV-seronegative.

The rearrangement uses TRBV28 and TRBJ2-5; D is ambiguous. This CDR3 has 15 residues. Germline loops: CDR1 MDHEN, CDR2 SYDVKM. V lost 5 bases and J lost 1, with 14 bases in between. CDR3 sequence: CASSPRSVPQETQYF. The CDR3 nucleotides read TGTGCCAGCAGTCCGCGAAGCGTCCCCCAAGAGACCCAGTACTTC.

Here the CDR3 DNA reads TGTGCCAGTAGTATAGGGCTTTGGAGGGCGCACACCGGGGAGCTGTTTTTT. Translating gives CASSIGLWRAHTGELFF. The J gene is TRBJ2-2, the V gene TRBV19; D perhaps matches TRBD2 (6 bases). V shed 1 base and J shed 3 bases, with 15 bases lying between them. The germline CDR1 and CDR2 sequences are LNHDA and SQIVND (reference sequence). The CDR3 contains 17 residues. Variable domain in full (rest from reference TRBV19 and TRBJ2-2): DGGITQSPKYLFRKEGQNVTLSCEQNLNHDAMYWYRQDPGQGLRLIYYSQIVNDFQKGDIAEGYSVSREKKESFPLTVTSAQKNPTAFYLCASSIGLWRAHTGELFFGEGSRLTVL.

This chain links TRBV5-1 with TRBJ2-5; D remains ambiguous. The CDR3 totals 16 residues. Germline values: CDR1 SGHRS, CDR2 YFSETQ. V was shortened by 1 base and J by 1 base, with 14 bases between the two germline ends. CDR3 sequence (DNA): TGCGCCAGCAGCTTGAGGGTGGCAGCGACCCAAGAGACCCAGTACTTC. Its protein product is CASSLRVAATQETQYF.

This clone was counted once. The chain couples TRBV27 to TRBJ1-2; D is ambiguous. This CDR3 region has 13 residues. V shed 7 bases and J shed 8 bases, with 17 bases lying between them. Germline CDR1 and CDR2: MNHEY and SMNVEV (reference sequence). The CDR3 loop is CASTIRYIDGYTF. CDR3 nucleotide sequence: TGTGCCAGCACTATTAGATACATCGACGGCTACACCTTC.

The rearrangement uses TRBV9 and TRBJ2-7, with 7 bases lining up with TRBD1. Germline V CDR1 and CDR2: SGDLS, YYNGEE. This CDR3 contains 14 residues. Trimming at V came to 3 bases and at J to 3 bases, leaving 6 bases not matched to a gene. The CDR3 loop reads CASSARGTDYEQYV. CDR3 DNA sequence: TGTGCCAGCAGCGCTAGGGGGACAGACTACGAGCAGTACGTC.

The chain employs TRBV10-3 and TRBJ2-6; D gene unclear. The V gene's germline CDR1 is ENHRY and CDR2 SYGVKD. The CDR3 consists of 19 residues. The germline V and J ends were trimmed by 0 bases and 0 bases, with 15 bases remaining between them. The chain's CDR3 is CAISESKAVTISGANVLTF. The CDR3 DNA reads TGTGCCATCAGTGAGTCGAAGGCCGTTACAATCTCTGGGGCCAACGTCCTGACTTTC.

The rearrangement uses TRBV7-2 and TRBJ1-2; D is possibly TRBD1 (5 bases). Germline CDR1 SGHTA, CDR2 FQGNSA. The CDR3 loop spans 14 amino acids. The V end lost 1 base, the J end lost 4 bases, and 10 bases lay between the germline ends. CDR3 sequence (DNA): TGTGCCAGCAGCTTAGGATCAGGGAGCTATGGCTACACCTTC. This gives the protein CASSLGSGSYGYTF.

Here the CDR3 reads CASSASGGSGANVLTF. The CDR3 DNA reads TGTGCCAGTAGTGCGTCAGGGGGCTCTGGGGCCAACGTCCTGACTTTC. The chain has TRBV19 and TRBJ2-6; TRBD1 aligns across 7 bases. This CDR3 is built from 16 residues. CDR1 is LNHDA, CDR2 SQIVND, per germline (reference sequence). The junction had 4 bases not matched to a gene; V was cut back by 5 bases and J by 0 bases.

With regard to this clone: Germline and junction disagree at one end, which may indicate a read error. V is TRBV4-1 and J is TRBJ2-5; maybe TRBD2 (5 bases). This CDR3 comprises 16 residues. The V gene's germline CDR1 is MGHRA and CDR2 YSYEKL. The DNA of the CDR3 is TGCGCCAGCAGCCAGGGTTGGCGGGTCGGAAGAGAGACTCAGTACTTC. Protein product: CASSQGWRVGRETQYF.

This chain links TRBV5-4 with TRBJ2-3; the D gene is possibly TRBD2 (5 bases). V dropped 3 bases and J dropped 2 bases, with 7 bases sitting between them. Germline V lookup: CDR1 SGHNT, CDR2 YYREEE (reference sequence). The CDR3 sequence is 13 residues long. In DNA, the CDR3 is TGTGCCAGCAGCTCGGGAACCACAGATACGCAGTATTTT. Its translation: CASSSGTTDTQYF.

This clone has just a few counts. The V gene is TRBV2, the J gene TRBJ2-4, with 7 positions matching TRBD1. Germline assignment: CDR1 SNHLY and CDR2 FYNNEI. The trim removed 2 bases at V and 3 bases at J, leaving 13 bases unmatched. The CDR3 spans 18 residues. The CDR3 region has the DNA TGTGCCAGCAGTGAAATAGGAAGAACAGGGGTGGGCAAAAACATTCAGTACTTC. It specifies CASSEIGRTGVGKNIQYF.

The chain joins TRBV6-5 to TRBJ1-2; D uncertain. Trimming took 4 bases from V and 2 from J, leaving 11 bases between them. The CDR3 totals 14 residues. The germline CDR1 and CDR2 sequences are MNHEY and SVGAGI. The DNA for the CDR3 is TGTGCCAGCAGTTCCGAAAGGCTGAACTATGGCTACACCTTC. It encodes CASSSERLNYGYTF.

The rearrangement joins TRBV6-5 to TRBJ2-7; the D is unclear. CDR1 is MNHEY, CDR2 SVGAGI, per germline. Trimming took off 0 bases at V and 0 bases at J, with 9 bases between the two ends. The CDR3 spans 15 residues. CDR3 coding DNA: TGTGCCAGCAGTTACTCTGAAACAAGCTCCTACGAGCAGTACTTC. Its protein is CASSYSETSSYEQYF.

The chain recombines TRBV18 with TRBJ1-5; 10 bases are shared with TRBD1. This CDR3 has 13 residues. CDR1 is KGHSH, CDR2 LQKENI, per germline. V lost 2 bases to trimming and J lost 8 bases; unmatched junction nucleotides: 0. CDR3 DNA: TGTGCCAGCTCACCAGGACAGGGGGAGCCCCAGCATTTT. Its translation is CASSPGQGEPQHF. Combining the CDR3 with reference TRBV18 and TRBJ1-5 gives the whole variable domain NAGVMQNPRHLVRRRGQEARLRCSPMKGHSHVYWYRQLPEEGLKFMVYLQKENIIDESGMPKERFSAEFPKEGPSILRIQQVVRGDSAAYFCASSPGQGEPQHFGDGTRLSIL.